This T cell receptor (beta chain) comes out of a study of cytomegalovirus exposure and HLA in healthy donors. The PCR made use of 60 Vbeta and 13 Jbeta primers. The data were produced by immunoSEQ multiplex PCR, yet TCRdb's version contains in-frame clones alone and is incomplete. The profile shows 100,000 to 150,000 clones, 80% of them singletons. The CDR3 is 12 amino acids. Germline CDR1 is SEHNR and CDR2 is FQNEAQ (reference sequence). Trimming shortened V by 5 bases and J by 7 bases, and 9 bases separated the two germline ends. This clone was recorded a few times. The V gene is TRBV7-9, the J gene TRBJ1-5, with D possibly being TRBD1 (6 bases). This clonotype originated in a man aged 25-45 years in good health and CMV-seropositive. Sequences were obtained from PBMCs. CDR3 DNA sequence: TGTGCCAGCAGCCCAGGGGCACAGCCCCAGCATTTT. Residues: CASSPGAQPQHF.